This record concerns one TCR beta chain sequence. PCR involved 60 Vbeta and 13 Jbeta primers. Repertoires were generated with immunoSEQ multiplex PCR, while TCRdb's copy carries only in-frame clones and drops some. This table holds approximately 120,000 clones, more than 60% found once. The CDR3 consists of 15 residues. The V gene end was trimmed by 0 bases and the J gene end by 8 bases; junction bases not matched to a gene: 7. Germline V CDR1 and CDR2: MGHRA, YSYEKL. This sample is drawn from a study of cytomegalovirus exposure and HLA in healthy donors. V is TRBV4-1 and J is TRBJ2-1, with 7 bases fitting TRBD2. The sequence was collected from a young man in good health and CMV-seronegative. The specimen sequenced was PBMCs. DNA of the CDR3: TGCGCCAGCAGCCAAGATATCGAGCGGGAACATGAGCAGTTCTTC. It specifies CASSQDIEREHEQFF.